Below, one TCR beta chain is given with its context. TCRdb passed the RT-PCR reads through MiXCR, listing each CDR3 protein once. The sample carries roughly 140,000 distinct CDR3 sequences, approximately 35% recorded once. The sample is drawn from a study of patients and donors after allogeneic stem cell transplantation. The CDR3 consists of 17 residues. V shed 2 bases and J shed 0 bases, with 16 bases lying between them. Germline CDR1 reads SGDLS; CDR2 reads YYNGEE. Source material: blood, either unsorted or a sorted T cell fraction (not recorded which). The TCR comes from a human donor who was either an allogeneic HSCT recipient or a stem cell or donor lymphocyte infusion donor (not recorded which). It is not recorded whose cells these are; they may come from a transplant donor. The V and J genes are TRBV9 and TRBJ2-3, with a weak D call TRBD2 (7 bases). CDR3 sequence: CASSVPTRGASTDTQYF. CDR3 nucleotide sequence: TGTGCCAGCAGCGTTCCCACCCGGGGGGCCAGCACAGATACGCAGTATTTT. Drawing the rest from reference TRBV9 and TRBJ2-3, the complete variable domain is DSGVTQTPKHLITATGQRVTLRCSPRSGDLSVYWYQQSLDQGLQFLIQYYNGEERAKGNILERFSAQQFPDLHSELNLSSLELGDSALYFCASSVPTRGASTDTQYFGPGTRLTVL.